These T cell receptor beta chains were read from a single sample in a study of cytomegalovirus exposure and HLA in healthy donors. Method: immunoSEQ multiplex PCR; TCRdb's copy keeps in-frame clones and lacks some. Here the sample spans about 160,000 clones, roughly three quarters being singletons. Sample: PBMCs. Receptors were obtained from a man aged 18 to 30 in good health and CMV-seropositive. Each CDR3 is given with its conserved first and last residue. Each record gives: J gene, V gene, clone size, D gene, CDR3 DNA, CDR3 protein. D genes are given only for firm matches. Size is stated for part of the rows, as once, few or many counts, or as a class when the clone is expanded.

TRBJ2-7	TRBV27	NA	NA	TGTGCCAGCAGTTTTGTCGGCTCCTACGAGCAGTACTTC	CASSFVGSYEQYF
TRBJ2-1	TRBV18	NA	TRBD1	TGTGCCAGCACCCAACTCCGGGGACAGGGTTCCTACAATGAGCAGTTCTTC	CASTQLRGQGSYNEQFF
TRBJ2-1	TRBV5-1	NA	TRBD2	TGCGCCAGCAGCGATACTAGCGGGGGGTTGGCCTACAATGAGCAGTTCTTC	CASSDTSGGLAYNEQFF
TRBJ1-3	TRBV6-5	NA	NA	TGTGCCAGCGGCCCAGGGGTTGAAAACACCATATATTTT	CASGPGVENTIYF
TRBJ1-2	TRBV27	NA	TRBD1	TGTGCCAGCAGGGAACAGGGGAACTATGGCTACACCTTC	CASREQGNYGYTF
TRBJ1-3	TRBV5-1	NA	NA	TGCGCCAGCAGCGGCCCGCCGATAATGGAGACTGGAAACACCATATATTTT	CASSGPPIMETGNTIYF
TRBJ1-1	TRBV6-5	NA	TRBD1	TGTGCCAGCTGTTTTCAGGGACAGACAAACACTGAAGCTTTCTTT	CASCFQGQTNTEAFF
TRBJ2-7	TRBV5-5	few	NA	TGTGCCAGCAGCTTGGCTTTCTTATCCCCCTACGAGCAGTACTTC	CASSLAFLSPYEQYF
TRBJ2-1	TRBV2	NA	TRBD2	TGTGCCAGCAGGACTAGCGGGAGCTCCTACAATGAGCAGTTCTTC	CASRTSGSSYNEQFF
TRBJ1-2	TRBV29-1	few	NA	TGCAGCCTCGAAACTCGCTATGGCTACACCTTC	CSLETRYGYTF
TRBJ2-2	TRBV2	NA	NA	TGTGCCAGCAGAGATGACCTAGGCCGGGCCGGGGAGCTGTTTTTT	CASRDDLGRAGELFF
TRBJ1-1	TRBV10-3	NA	TRBD1	TGTGCCAGTACGGGACAGGGGATCGGTGTGAACACTGAAGCTTTCTTT	CASTGQGIGVNTEAFF
TRBJ1-3	TRBV7-9	NA	TRBD1	TGTGCCAGCAGCCTAAGGGACAGGGGATCTGGAAACACCATATATTTT	CASSLRDRGSGNTIYF
TRBJ2-4	TRBV10-2	once	NA	TGCGCCAGCAGTGGGAGGAAGGACTCCCTGGGTGGCATTCAGTACTTC	CASSGRKDSLGGIQYF
TRBJ1-3	TRBV14	once	NA	TGTGCCAGCAGCCAAGTGAGTCTCTCTGGAAACACCATATATTTT	CASSQVSLSGNTIYF
TRBJ2-7	TRBV29-1	NA	NA	TGCAGCGTTGAAGATTGGAAGAGCGGAGTCTCCTACGAGCAGTACTTC	CSVEDWKSGVSYEQYF
TRBJ2-2	TRBV6-5	NA	NA	TGTGCCAGCAGGACAGGGAACACCGGGGAGCTGTTTTTT	CASRTGNTGELFF
TRBJ2-5	TRBV19	NA	NA	TGTGCCAGTAGTACGGGGTACGGTCAAGAGACCCAGTACTTC	CASSTGYGQETQYF
TRBJ2-7	TRBV7-2	NA	NA	TGTGCCAGCAGCTTAGAAATCGGCGGGCAGTACTTC	CASSLEIGGQYF
TRBJ1-2	TRBV7-2	once	TRBD1	TGTGCCAGCAGCTTCAGGACAGGGGGCCTCAGGTGGAACTATGGCTACACCTTC	CASSFRTGGLRWNYGYTF
TRBJ1-1	TRBV29-1	NA	NA	TGCCAAGCAAAACAGGGTGGGGACACTGAAGCTTTCTTT	CQAKQGGDTEAFF
TRBJ2-7	TRBV29-1	NA	NA	TGCAGCGTAGAGGACGGGGTTTGGGACGAGCAGTACTTC	CSVEDGVWDEQYF
TRBJ1-5	TRBV29-1	NA	TRBD1	TGCAGCGTTATGGGACAGGGGGACCAGCCCCAGCATTTT	CSVMGQGDQPQHF
TRBJ1-2	TRBV13	NA	NA	TGTGCCAGCAGCTTACGGGATAACAGCTACACCTTC	CASSLRDNSYTF
TRBJ1-1	TRBV19	NA	TRBD1	TGTGCCAGTACACAGGGGGCAAACACTGAAGCTTTCTTT	CASTQGANTEAFF
TRBJ1-6	TRBV5-1	NA	NA	TGCGCCAGCAGCGTGGACGGCTCCTATAATTCACCCCTCCACTTT	CASSVDGSYNSPLHF
TRBJ2-6	TRBV4-2	NA	TRBD1	TGTGCCAGCAGCCAGTGGGACAGGGGTGCTGGGGCCAACGGCCTGACTTTC	CASSQWDRGAGANGLTF
TRBJ2-3	TRBV18	NA	NA	TGTGCCAGCTCACCATCGACAGGATCGTCTAGCACAGATACGCAGTATTTT	CASSPSTGSSSTDTQYF
TRBJ2-5	TRBV19	NA	NA	TGTGCCAGTAGTACACCCACCCTTCCTCACTTCGAAGAGACCCAGTACTTC	CASSTPTLPHFEETQYF
TRBJ2-7	TRBV29-1	NA	NA	TGCAGCGTTGAATTTAACGGTTACGAGCAGTACTTC	CSVEFNGYEQYF
TRBJ2-1	TRBV19	NA	NA	TGTGCCAGTAGTACTTCCGGACAGTACAATGAGCAGTTCTTC	CASSTSGQYNEQFF
TRBJ1-5	TRBV19	NA	TRBD1	TGTGCCAGTAGTCGACAGGGGGGGGTCAATCAGCCCCAGCATTTT	CASSRQGGVNQPQHF
TRBJ2-6	TRBV2	NA	NA	TGTGCCAGCAGTGAGACAGCTAGCTCTGGGGCCAACGTCCTGACTTTC	CASSETASSGANVLTF
TRBJ1-1	TRBV2	NA	TRBD1	TGTGCCAGCAGTACCCGGGACAGGTCCGCTTTCTTT	CASSTRDRSAFF
TRBJ1-5	TRBV15	few	TRBD1	TGTGCCACCAGCAGATCGCTCGGGACAGCAAATCAGCCCCAGCATTTT	CATSRSLGTANQPQHF
TRBJ1-4	TRBV6-5	NA	NA	TGTGCCAGCAGGACCGGGACGCGGGAGAGCGGACTGTTTTTT	CASRTGTRESGLFF
TRBJ2-7	TRBV19	NA	TRBD1	TGTGCCAGTAGTATACAGGGGGCGCGGGAGCAGTACTTC	CASSIQGAREQYF
TRBJ2-7	TRBV9	few	NA	TGTGCCAGCAGCCCTCCCTCTCGCTCCTACGAGCAGTACTTC	CASSPPSRSYEQYF
TRBJ2-5	TRBV5-1	NA	NA	TGCGCCAGCAGCTTGGACAGCAGCCAGACCCAGTACTTC	CASSLDSSQTQYF
TRBJ2-1	TRBV7-8	NA	TRBD2	TGTGCCAGCAGCTTAGATCAGCGGGGGGGCGGGGAGCAGTTCTTC	CASSLDQRGGGEQFF
TRBJ2-2	TRBV6-1	NA	TRBD1	TGTGCCAGCAGTGGCTCCGGGACAGGGAGAGCTCTGGCGAGCACCGGGGAGCTGTTTTTT	CASSGSGTGRALASTGELFF
TRBJ2-2	TRBV10-3	NA	TRBD2	TGTGCCACCGGCGGACTAGCGGTTAACACCGGGGAGCTGTTTTTT	CATGGLAVNTGELFF
TRBJ2-1	TRBV5-1	NA	NA	TGCGCCAGCAGCTCGGGACTCCACTCCTACAATGAGCAGTTCTTC	CASSSGLHSYNEQFF
TRBJ2-1	TRBV5-1	NA	NA	TGCGCCAGCAGCTTGGGAACAGGGGGGGTAGAGCAGTTCTTC	CASSLGTGGVEQFF
TRBJ2-2	TRBV7-2	once	TRBD2	TGTGCCAGCAGCCCGGGACTAGCGGGGGGGCCGAGCACCGGGGAGCTGTTTTTT	CASSPGLAGGPSTGELFF
TRBJ2-5	TRBV10-2	NA	TRBD1	TGCGCCAGCAGTGAGTCGGACAGGGGAAGCGAGACCCAGTACTTC	CASSESDRGSETQYF
TRBJ2-5	TRBV7-9	few	NA	TGTGCCAGCAGCTTTTCGGGGGGCCCGGGCGAGACCCAGTACTTC	CASSFSGGPGETQYF
TRBJ1-1	TRBV5-4	NA	NA	TGTGCCAGCAGCTTGTCCCCAGATTGGACATCTGAAGCTTTCTTT	CASSLSPDWTSEAFF
TRBJ2-1	TRBV7-6	NA	TRBD2	TGTGCCAGCAGCGCGCTAGCGGGAGTAACAAATGAGCAGTTCTTC	CASSALAGVTNEQFF
TRBJ2-3	TRBV13	NA	NA	TGTGCCAGCAGCCCCGCCCGGGGGTCGGGAGATACGCAGTATTTT	CASSPARGSGDTQYF
TRBJ1-1	TRBV5-1	NA	TRBD1	TGCGCCAGCAGCATATTATCCGGGACAGTGAACACTGAAGCTTTCTTT	CASSILSGTVNTEAFF
TRBJ1-1	TRBV7-9	NA	TRBD1	TGTGCCAGCAGACCCAAGGACAGGATCGGCACTGAAGCTTTCTTT	CASRPKDRIGTEAFF